This entry is about one TCR beta chain. Antigen specificity is unknown. The data derive from a study of cytomegalovirus exposure and HLA in healthy donors. The study's findings and limits: Fewer N-insertions than the roughly 600-donor mean were reportedly shown by an Asian-associated ancestry cluster in a later analysis. CMV serostatus was the sole immune exposure information available. Prediction of most subjects' HLA-A and HLA-B alleles by TCR beta sequences was reportedly accurate.

60 Vbeta and 13 Jbeta primers were used in PCR. In the original analysis: Tens of millions of unique TCR beta chains, roughly 10 million shared, were counted in a later analysis. The repertoire was sequenced with immunoSEQ multiplex PCR; TCRdb's copy has only in-frame clones and lacks some. For V, J and clone size, that table is used; D and trimming come from the DNA. The data hold 210,000 or so clones, with over 75% observed a single time. The germline gives CDR1 SGDLS, CDR2 YYNGEE. The CDR3 is 13 amino acids. V gave up 3 bases and J gave up 13 bases; unmatched junction bases: 8. The rearrangement uses TRBV9 and TRBJ2-3; 10 nucleotides align to TRBD1. The source of this sequence is a girl aged 2-10 years in good health and CMV-seronegative. Sequencing was performed on PBMCs. In DNA, the CDR3 is TGTGCCAGCAGCGCACCCCCGGGACAGGGGAAGTATTTT. Encoded protein: CASSAPPGQGKYF.